This T cell receptor beta chain was sequenced for a study of T cell responses to AZD1222 COVID-19 vaccine. At the level of the study: The study pooled second doses at about 4 or about 12 weeks.

The study's findings and limits: Reportedly, nearly half the spike-specific TCRs target unmutated variant regions. Mostly white British, mostly female donors; authors suggested clonal diversity may be underestimated.

CDR1 is MDHEN and CDR2 is SYDVKM in the germline V gene. The CDR3 contains 13 residues. With V trimmed by 6 bases and J by 1 base, 0 bases remained unmatched. On this clone itself: What it recognizes is unknown.

Only in-frame clones appear in the TCRdb table, and some are missing; sequencing was by immunoSEQ multiplex PCR. The table shows tens of thousands of clones, with around nine tenths occurring only once. The receptor was isolated from an adult in good health. The chain combines TRBV28 with TRBJ1-5, with 7 bases fitting TRBD1. Sample: peripheral blood, taken on day 0 of AZD1222 vaccination. This chain's CDR3 is CASRTGSNQPQHF. The CDR3 region has the DNA TGTGCCAGCAGGACAGGGAGCAATCAGCCCCAGCATTTT.